This T cell receptor (beta chain) is from a study of blood T cells in healthy people across ages. The V and J ends lost 6 bases and 2 bases, in that order; junction bases with no gene match: 2. The germline V gene has CDR1 SQVTM and CDR2 ANQGSEA. The CDR3 extends over 13 amino acids. Primers used in a second PCR of about 7 to 12 cycles were a sample-barcoded 5' primer and a J-beta primer mix. A single record per CDR3 protein comes from TCRdb applying MiXCR to the 5' RACE reads. The repertoire consists of some 550,000 distinct CDR3 sequences, with roughly 48% occurring once and the leading ten covering around 25%. This clonotype was counted at least ten times.

The chain has TRBV29-1 and TRBJ1-2; TRBD1 agrees at 11 bases. The clonotype originates from an elderly man in good health. The sample was blood. In nucleotides, the CDR3 is TGCAGCGTGGGGACAGGGGGAAACTATGGCTACACCTTC. Protein: CSVGTGGNYGYTF.